This T cell receptor (beta chain) was sequenced in a study of control samples from healthy donors and cancer patients. Here immunoSEQ multiplex PCR was the method, and the copy in TCRdb shows in-frame clones only, minus some. The data show under 150,000 clones, about 92% seen once. After removal of 2 bases from V and 8 bases from J, the junction contained 7 bases not matched to a gene. Germline V gene lookup returns CDR1 SGHTA and CDR2 FQGTGA. The CDR3 has 15 residues. The clonotype originates from a man aged 50 or older with head and neck cancer. The sample was PBMCs. V is TRBV7-3 and J is TRBJ1-2; 11 bases align to TRBD1. The CDR3 nucleotides read TGTGCCAGCAGCTTATCCGGGACAGGGGGATTCGGCTACACCTTC. The encoded protein is CASSLSGTGGFGYTF.